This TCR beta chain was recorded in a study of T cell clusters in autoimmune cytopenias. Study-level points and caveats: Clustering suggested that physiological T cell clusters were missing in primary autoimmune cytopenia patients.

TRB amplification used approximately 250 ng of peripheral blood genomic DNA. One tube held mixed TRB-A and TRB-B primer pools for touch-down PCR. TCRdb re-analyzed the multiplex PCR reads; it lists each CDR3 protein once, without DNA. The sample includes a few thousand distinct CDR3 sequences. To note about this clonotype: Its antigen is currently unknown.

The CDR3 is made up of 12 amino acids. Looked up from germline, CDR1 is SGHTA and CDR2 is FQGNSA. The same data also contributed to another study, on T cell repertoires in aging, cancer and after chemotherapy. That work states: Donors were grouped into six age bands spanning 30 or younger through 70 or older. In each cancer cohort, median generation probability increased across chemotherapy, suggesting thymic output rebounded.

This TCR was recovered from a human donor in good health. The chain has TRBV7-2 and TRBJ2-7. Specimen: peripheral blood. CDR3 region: CASSLQQYEQYF.